A selection of T cell receptor beta chains follows, all from one sample in a study of CD8 T cells in ankylosing spondylitis. MiXCR was run by TCRdb on the 5' RACE reads, yielding one entry per CDR3 protein. The data contain approximately 500,000 distinct CDR3 sequences, about 13% of them singletons. Sequencing was carried out using blood, either unsorted or a sorted T cell fraction (not recorded which). All receptors come from a male donor with ankylosing spondylitis. Each CDR3 is given with its conserved first and last residue. Fields, in order: D gene, V gene, J gene, clone size, CDR3 DNA, CDR3 protein. D genes are given only for firm matches. Rows may omit the clone size; those that give it use once, few, many or a size class.

>-|TRBV5-1|TRBJ2-5|few
TGCGCCAGCAGCTTGGGAGTCGAAGAGACCCAGTACTTC
CASSLGVEETQYF
>-|TRBV6-2/TRBV6-3|TRBJ2-7|-
TGTGCCAGCAGTAAAGGGGCTTTCGGAGACTACGAGCAGTACTTC
CASSKGAFGDYEQYF
>-|TRBV6-2/TRBV6-3|TRBJ2-7|-
TGTGCCAGCAGTTACCGGAGGGACGGGCCCTACGAGCAGTACTTC
CASSYRRDGPYEQYF
>-|TRBV7-2|TRBJ1-1|many
TGTGCCAGCAGCTGGTTAACTGAAGCTTTCTTT
CASSWLTEAFF
>TRBD2|TRBV5-1|TRBJ2-7|few
TGCGCCAGCAGACTGGGGCTAGCGGGAGCCTTCAGCTCCTACGAGCAGTACTTC
CASRLGLAGAFSSYEQYF
>-|TRBV9|TRBJ1-5|once
TGTGCCAGCAGCGTAGATGTGTACGGTGATCAGCCCCAGCATTTT
CASSVDVYGDQPQHF
>-|TRBV24-1|TRBJ1-5|few
TGTGCCACCAGCCAACAGGCTAGGGATCAGCCCCAGCATTTT
CATSQQARDQPQHF
>-|TRBV7-7|TRBJ2-3|many
TGTGCCAGCAGCCGGGACTCCGCCACAGATACGCAGTATTTT
CASSRDSATDTQYF
>-|TRBV5-1|TRBJ1-1|few
TGCGCCAGCAGCTTCAATCGGGTGGTAGCTTTCTTT
CASSFNRVVAFF
>-|TRBV2|TRBJ2-2|many
TGTGCCAGCAAGACCACCGGGGAGCTGTTTTTT
CASKTTGELFF
>-|TRBV7-9|TRBJ1-5|many
TGTGCCAGCAGCCCCAGAGATCAGCCCCAGCATTTT
CASSPRDQPQHF
>-|TRBV29-1|TRBJ2-5|-
TGCAGCGTTGATCTGCACCAAGAGACCCAGTACTTC
CSVDLHQETQYF
>-|TRBV5-1|TRBJ2-3|-
TGCGCCAGCAGCTTGGGATCCGAATCCTATACGCAGTATTTT
CASSLGSESYTQYF
>TRBD1|TRBV11-3|TRBJ2-7|few
TGTGCCAGCAGCGCCGCGGACAGGACCTACGAGCAGTACTTC
CASSAADRTYEQYF
>TRBD2|TRBV27|TRBJ2-1|-
TGTGCCAGCAGACTAGCGTCCTACAATGAGCAGTTCTTC
CASRLASYNEQFF
>-|TRBV29-1|TRBJ2-5|many
TGCAGCGTGGGGGACATCTGGTACCAAGAGACCCAGTACTTC
CSVGDIWYQETQYF
>-|TRBV29-1|TRBJ2-3|few
TGCAGCGTTGAGATCAGGGCCACAGATACGCAGTATTTT
CSVEIRATDTQYF
>-|TRBV2|TRBJ1-5|few
TGTGCCAGCAGTGAGTGGGGGTCCTCTAGCAATCAGCCCCAGCATTTT
CASSEWGSSSNQPQHF
>TRBD2|TRBV29-1|TRBJ2-7|many
TGCAGCGTGGGGCGGGAGGCGTACGAGCAGTACTTC
CSVGREAYEQYF
>-|TRBV3-1|TRBJ1-3|-
TGTGCCAGCAGCCAAGTTCTCTTTCTCTCTGGAAACACCATATATTTT
CASSQVLFLSGNTIYF
>TRBD1|TRBV7-9|TRBJ1-1|many
TGTGCCAGCAGCAGAGATGGGACAGAGAACACTGAAGCTTTCTTT
CASSRDGTENTEAFF
>-|TRBV24-1|TRBJ1-2|few
TGTGCCACCAGTGAACCCTATGACAGTCACGGCTACACCTTC
CATSEPYDSHGYTF
>-|TRBV12-3/TRBV12-4|TRBJ1-2|-
TGTGCCAGCATCTTAACAACTACTAACTATGGCTACACCTTC
CASILTTTNYGYTF
>-|TRBV10-2|TRBJ2-7|-
TGCGCCAGCAGGGACTCGGGGGGCTGGTCCTACGAGCAGTACTTC
CASRDSGGWSYEQYF
>-|TRBV21-1|TRBJ2-1|-
TGTGCCGGCCCGGGACTAGCGTCTAATGAGCAGTTCTTC
CAGPGLASNEQFF
>-|TRBV7-2|TRBJ2-7|few
TGTGCCAGCAGCCCCCAGACAGGACCCTACGAGCAGTACTTC
CASSPQTGPYEQYF
>-|TRBV10-3|TRBJ2-7|many
TGTGCCATGGGAGGTGGACAGAACTCCGAGCAGTACTTC
CAMGGGQNSEQYF
>TRBD2|TRBV20-1|TRBJ2-2|-
TGCAGTGCCCTGGGACTAGCGGGTAACACCGGGGAGCTGTTTTTT
CSALGLAGNTGELFF
>-|TRBV7-2|TRBJ2-3|few
TGTGCCAGCAGCCCTCTCCCTGTGGCAGATACGCAGTATTTT
CASSPLPVADTQYF
>TRBD1|TRBV2|TRBJ1-4|-
TGTGCCAGCAGTGGTCGGGACAGAGGGGAAAAACTGTTTTTT
CASSGRDRGEKLFF
>TRBD1|TRBV5-1|TRBJ1-1|many
TGCGCCAGCAGCTTCTCTGGGACAGCCTCTGAGGGTACTGAAGCTTTCTTT
CASSFSGTASEGTEAFF
>-|TRBV12-3/TRBV12-4|TRBJ2-1|-
TGTGCCAGCAGTTCTACCTTCCCCAATGAGCAGTTCTTC
CASSSTFPNEQFF
>-|TRBV29-1|TRBJ2-5|many
TGCAGCGTTGTCGGGATCGAAGAGACCCAGTACTTC
CSVVGIEETQYF
>-|TRBV6-1|TRBJ2-7|-
TGTGCCAGCAGTGAAAACCGCCTCTACGAGCAGTACTTC
CASSENRLYEQYF
>TRBD1|TRBV11-1|TRBJ2-1|few
TGTGCCAGCAGCCTCAGAGTTACAGGGGGCGATGAGCAGTTCTTC
CASSLRVTGGDEQFF
>TRBD1|TRBV6-1|TRBJ2-3|-
TGTGCCAGCAGTACGGGACAGATGCTCACAGATACGCAGTATTTT
CASSTGQMLTDTQYF
>TRBD2|TRBV24-1|TRBJ2-1|-
TGTGCCACCGGGACTAGCGGGAGTTTGGATGAGCGGTTCTTC
CATGTSGSLDERFF
>-|TRBV7-8|TRBJ2-2|many
TGTGCCAGCAGCTTAGCGGGCGGCAGGGGCACCGGGGAGCTGTTTTTT
CASSLAGGRGTGELFF
>-|TRBV12-3/TRBV12-4|TRBJ2-2|many
TGTGCCAGCATCGAGGCCACCGGGGAGCTGTTTTTT
CASIEATGELFF
>-|TRBV2|TRBJ2-7|-
TGTGCCAGCGGGGCCATAATTCGCTACGAGCAGTACTTC
CASGAIIRYEQYF
>TRBD2|TRBV12-3/TRBV12-4|TRBJ2-1|few
TGTGCCAGCAGGATTGGACTAGGCCTTTCCTACAATGAGCAGTTCTTC
CASRIGLGLSYNEQFF
>-|TRBV11-2|TRBJ2-1|-
TGTGCCAGCAGCCAGACCCCGGGATTCGCCTACAATGAGCAGTTCTTC
CASSQTPGFAYNEQFF
>-|TRBV18|TRBJ2-1|few
TGTGCCAGCTCACCCTCCCAGTACAATGAGCAGTTCTTC
CASSPSQYNEQFF
>TRBD1|TRBV20-1|TRBJ2-4|-
TGCAGTGCTAAGGTGACAGGGAACATTCAGTACTTC
CSAKVTGNIQYF